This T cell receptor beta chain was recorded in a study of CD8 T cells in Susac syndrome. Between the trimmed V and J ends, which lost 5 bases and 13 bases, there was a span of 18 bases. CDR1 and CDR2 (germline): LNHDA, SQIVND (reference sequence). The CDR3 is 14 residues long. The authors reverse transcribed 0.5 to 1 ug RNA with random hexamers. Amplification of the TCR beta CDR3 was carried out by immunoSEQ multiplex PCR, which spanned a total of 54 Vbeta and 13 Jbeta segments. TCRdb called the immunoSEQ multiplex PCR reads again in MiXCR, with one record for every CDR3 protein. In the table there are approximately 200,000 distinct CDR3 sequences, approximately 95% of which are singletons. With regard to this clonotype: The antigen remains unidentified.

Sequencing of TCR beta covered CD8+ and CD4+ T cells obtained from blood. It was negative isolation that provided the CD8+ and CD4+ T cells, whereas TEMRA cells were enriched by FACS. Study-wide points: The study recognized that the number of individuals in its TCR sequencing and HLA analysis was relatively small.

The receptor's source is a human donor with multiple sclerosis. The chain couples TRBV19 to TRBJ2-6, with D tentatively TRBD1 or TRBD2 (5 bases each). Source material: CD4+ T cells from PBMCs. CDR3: CASSVWDGSGVLTF. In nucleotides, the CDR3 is TGTGCCAGTAGTGTTTGGGACGGATCTGGGGTCCTGACTTTC.